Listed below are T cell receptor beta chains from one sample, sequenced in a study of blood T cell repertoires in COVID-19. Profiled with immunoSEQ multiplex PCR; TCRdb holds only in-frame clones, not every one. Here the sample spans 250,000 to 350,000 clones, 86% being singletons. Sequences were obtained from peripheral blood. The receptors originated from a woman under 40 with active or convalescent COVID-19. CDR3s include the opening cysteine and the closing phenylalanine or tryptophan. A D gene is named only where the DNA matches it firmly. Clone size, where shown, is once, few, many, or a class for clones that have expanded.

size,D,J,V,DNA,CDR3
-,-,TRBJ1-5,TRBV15,TGTGCCACCAGCAGTACCGACAGTGGCAGTTTGCCCCAGCATTTT,CATSSTDSGSLPQHF
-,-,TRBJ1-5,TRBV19,TGTGCCAGTGAGGACAGCCATAGCAATCAGCCCCAGCATTTT,CASEDSHSNQPQHF
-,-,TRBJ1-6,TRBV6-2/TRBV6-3,TGTGCCAGCAGTTACTCGCGGGGCAATTCACCCCTCCACTTT,CASSYSRGNSPLHF
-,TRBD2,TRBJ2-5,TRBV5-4,TGTGCCAGCAGTCCGGGGGCTAGCGGGAGTGAGACCCAGTACTTC,CASSPGASGSETQYF
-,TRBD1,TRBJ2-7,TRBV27,TGTGCCAGCAGTTCCCGACAGGGGGCCTACGAGCAGTACTTC,CASSSRQGAYEQYF
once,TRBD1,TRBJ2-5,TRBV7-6,TGTGCCAGCAGCTTACGCGGGACAGGGGCGCGTCTCCCAGAGACCCAGTACTTC,CASSLRGTGARLPETQYF
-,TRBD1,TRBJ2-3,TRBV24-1,TGTGCCTCCGCCACAGGGGGCGCGCCAGATACGCAGTATTTT,CASATGGAPDTQYF
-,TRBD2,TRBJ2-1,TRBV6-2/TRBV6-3,TGTGCCAGCAGCCCGGGGACTAGCAGGCTCAATGAGCAGTTCTTC,CASSPGTSRLNEQFF
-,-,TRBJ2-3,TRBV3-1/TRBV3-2,TGTGCCAGCAGTAGACTCTCCCGCAGCGATACGCAGTATTTT,CASSRLSRSDTQYF
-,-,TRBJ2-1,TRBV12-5,TGTGCTAGTGGTTTGGCGAACACAGGGAGGGGCGAGCAGTTCTTC,CASGLANTGRGEQFF